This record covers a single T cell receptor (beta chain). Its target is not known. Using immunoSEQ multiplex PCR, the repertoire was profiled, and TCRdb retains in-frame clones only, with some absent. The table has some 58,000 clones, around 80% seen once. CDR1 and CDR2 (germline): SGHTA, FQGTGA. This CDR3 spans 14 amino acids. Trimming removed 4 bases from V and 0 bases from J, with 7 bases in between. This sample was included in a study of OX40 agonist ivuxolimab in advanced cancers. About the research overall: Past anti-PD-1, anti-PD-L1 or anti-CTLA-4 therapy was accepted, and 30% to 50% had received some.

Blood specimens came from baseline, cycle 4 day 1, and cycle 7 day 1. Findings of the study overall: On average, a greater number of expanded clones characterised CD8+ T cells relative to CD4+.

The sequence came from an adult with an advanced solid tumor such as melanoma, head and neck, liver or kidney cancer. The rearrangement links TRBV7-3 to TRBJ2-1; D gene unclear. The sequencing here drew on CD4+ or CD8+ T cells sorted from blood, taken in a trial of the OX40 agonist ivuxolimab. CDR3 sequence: CASSSTSSYNEQFF. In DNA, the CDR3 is TGTGCCAGCAGCTCAACGAGCTCCTACAATGAGCAGTTCTTC.